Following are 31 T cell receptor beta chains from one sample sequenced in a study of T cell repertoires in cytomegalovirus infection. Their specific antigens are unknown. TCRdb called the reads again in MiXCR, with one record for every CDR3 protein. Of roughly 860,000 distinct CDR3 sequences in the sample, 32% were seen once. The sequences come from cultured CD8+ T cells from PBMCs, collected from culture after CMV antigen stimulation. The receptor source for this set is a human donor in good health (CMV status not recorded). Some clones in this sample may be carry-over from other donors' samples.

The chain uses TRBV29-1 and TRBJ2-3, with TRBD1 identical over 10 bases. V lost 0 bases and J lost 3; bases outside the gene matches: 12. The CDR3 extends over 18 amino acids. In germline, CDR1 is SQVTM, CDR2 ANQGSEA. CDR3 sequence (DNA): TGCAGCGTTGAAGATCCGGCCCCTGACAGGGGGCTTACAGATACGCAGTATTTT. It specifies CSVEDPAPDRGLTDTQYF.

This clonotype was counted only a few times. CDR3 nucleotide sequence: TGTGCCACCCGATTTGGGTCCTACGAGCAGTACGTC. It is translated as CATRFGSYEQYV. The chain is built from TRBV6-1 and TRBJ2-7; no clear D. CDR3 length equals 12 residues. Trimming removed 10 bases from V and 1 base from J, with 11 bases in between. In germline, CDR1 is MNHNS, CDR2 SASEGT.

CDR3 sequence (DNA): TGCAGCGCCAGACCCGCAAATGCCTACGAGCAGTACTTC. Translated, it gives CSARPANAYEQYF. This rearrangement joins TRBV29-1 to TRBJ2-7, with no clear D. CDR3 size: 13 residues. The V end lost 7 bases, the J end lost 2 bases, and 15 bases lay between the germline ends. Germline V gene data show CDR1 as SQVTM and CDR2 as ANQGSEA.

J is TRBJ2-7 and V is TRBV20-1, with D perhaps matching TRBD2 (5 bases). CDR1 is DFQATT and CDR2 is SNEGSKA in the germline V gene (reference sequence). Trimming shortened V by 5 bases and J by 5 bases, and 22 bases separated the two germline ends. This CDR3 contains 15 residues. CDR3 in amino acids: CSARAVETDYDEQYF. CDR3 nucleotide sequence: TGCAGTGCTCGGGCCGTCGAGACTGACTACGACGAGCAGTACTTC.

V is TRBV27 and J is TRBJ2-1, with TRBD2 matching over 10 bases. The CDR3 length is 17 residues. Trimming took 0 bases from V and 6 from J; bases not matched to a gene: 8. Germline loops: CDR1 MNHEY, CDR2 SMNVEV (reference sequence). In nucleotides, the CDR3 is TGTGCCAGCAGTTTATCCGGCCTAGCGGGGGATATCAATGAGCAGTTCTTC. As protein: CASSLSGLAGDINEQFF.

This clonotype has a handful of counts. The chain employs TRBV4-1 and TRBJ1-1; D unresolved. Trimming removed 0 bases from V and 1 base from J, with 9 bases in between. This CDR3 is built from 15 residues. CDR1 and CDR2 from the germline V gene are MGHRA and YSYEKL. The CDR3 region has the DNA TGCGCCAGCAGCCAAGAGTTAAAGTGGAACACTGAAGCTTTCTTT. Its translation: CASSQELKWNTEAFF.

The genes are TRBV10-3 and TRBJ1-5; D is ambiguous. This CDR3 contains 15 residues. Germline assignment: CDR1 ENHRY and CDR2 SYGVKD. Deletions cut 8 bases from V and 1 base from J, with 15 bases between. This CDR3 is CAIAVELGSNQPQHF. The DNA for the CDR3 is TGTGCCATCGCAGTAGAATTGGGGAGCAATCAGCCCCAGCATTTT.

The CDR3 loop is CSASGTNHYEQYF. CDR3 DNA sequence: TGCAGTGCTAGTGGGACAAACCACTACGAGCAGTACTTC. This chain connects TRBV20-1 to TRBJ2-7; weak D call: TRBD1 (6 bases). The CDR3 is 13 residues long. V lost 3 bases, J lost 3 bases, and 12 bases lay in between. Looked up from germline, CDR1 is DFQATT and CDR2 is SNEGSKA (reference sequence).

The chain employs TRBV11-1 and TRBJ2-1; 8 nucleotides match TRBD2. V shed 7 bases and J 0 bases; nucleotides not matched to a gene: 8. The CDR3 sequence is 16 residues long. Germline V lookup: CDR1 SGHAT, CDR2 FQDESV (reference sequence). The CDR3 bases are TGTGCCAGCACCCACGGGGGGGGGAGCTCCTACAATGAGCAGTTCTTC. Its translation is CASTHGGGSSYNEQFF. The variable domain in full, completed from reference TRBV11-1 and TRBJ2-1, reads EAEVAQSPRYKITEKSQAVAFWCDPISGHATLYWYRQILGQGPELLVQFQDESVVDDSQLPKDRFSAERLKGVDSTLKIQPAELGDSAMYLCASTHGGGSSYNEQFFGPGTRLTVL.

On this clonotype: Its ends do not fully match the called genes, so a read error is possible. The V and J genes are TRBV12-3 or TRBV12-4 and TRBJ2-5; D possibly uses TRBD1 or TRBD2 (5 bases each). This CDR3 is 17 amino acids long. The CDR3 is CASSLRGAQTLQETLYF. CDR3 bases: TGTGCCAGCAGTTTAAGAGGGGCGCAGACCCTCCAAGAGACCCTGTACTTC.

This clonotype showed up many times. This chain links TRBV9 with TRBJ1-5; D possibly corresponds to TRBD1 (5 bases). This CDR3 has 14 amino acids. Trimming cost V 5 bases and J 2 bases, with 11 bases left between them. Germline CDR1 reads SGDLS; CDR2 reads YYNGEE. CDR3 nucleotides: TGTGCCAGCAGTACGGGGGGGGGCAATCAGCCCCAGCATTTT. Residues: CASSTGGGNQPQHF. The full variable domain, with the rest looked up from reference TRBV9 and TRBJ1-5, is DSGVTQTPKHLITATGQRVTLRCSPRSGDLSVYWYQQSLDQGLQFLIQYYNGEERAKGNILERFSAQQFPDLHSELNLSSLELGDSALYFCASSTGGGNQPQHFGDGTRLSIL.

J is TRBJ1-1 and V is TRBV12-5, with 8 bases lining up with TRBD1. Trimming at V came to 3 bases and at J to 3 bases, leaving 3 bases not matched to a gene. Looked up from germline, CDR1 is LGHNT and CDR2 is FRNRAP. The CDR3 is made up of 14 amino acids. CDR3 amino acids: CASGFQGAHTEAFF. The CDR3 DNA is TGTGCTAGTGGTTTTCAGGGGGCGCACACTGAAGCTTTCTTT.

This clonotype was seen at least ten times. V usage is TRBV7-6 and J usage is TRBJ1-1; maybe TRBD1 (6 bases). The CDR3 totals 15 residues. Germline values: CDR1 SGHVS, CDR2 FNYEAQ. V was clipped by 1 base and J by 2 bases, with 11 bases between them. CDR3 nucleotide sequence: TGTGCCAGCAGCTTAGAGGCAGGGACAAACACTGAAGCTTTCTTT. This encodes CASSLEAGTNTEAFF.

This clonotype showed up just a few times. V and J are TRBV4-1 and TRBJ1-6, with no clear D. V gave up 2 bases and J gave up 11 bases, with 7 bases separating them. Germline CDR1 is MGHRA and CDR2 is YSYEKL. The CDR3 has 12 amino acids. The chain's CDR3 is CASSQQAPPLHF. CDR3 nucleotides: TGCGCCAGCAGCCAACAGGCACCACCCCTCCACTTT.

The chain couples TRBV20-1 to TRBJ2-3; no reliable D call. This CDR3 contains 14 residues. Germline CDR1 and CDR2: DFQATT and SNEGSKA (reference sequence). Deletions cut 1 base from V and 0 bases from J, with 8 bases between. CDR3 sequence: CSARGLTSTDTQYF. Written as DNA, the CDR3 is TGCAGTGCTAGAGGGCTGACTAGCACAGATACGCAGTATTTT.

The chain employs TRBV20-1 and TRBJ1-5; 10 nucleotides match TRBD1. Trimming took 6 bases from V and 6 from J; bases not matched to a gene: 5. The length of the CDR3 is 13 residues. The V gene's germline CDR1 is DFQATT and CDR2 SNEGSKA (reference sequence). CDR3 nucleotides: TGCAGTGCCTTGGACAGGGGGACTCAGCCCCAGCATTTT. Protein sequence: CSALDRGTQPQHF.

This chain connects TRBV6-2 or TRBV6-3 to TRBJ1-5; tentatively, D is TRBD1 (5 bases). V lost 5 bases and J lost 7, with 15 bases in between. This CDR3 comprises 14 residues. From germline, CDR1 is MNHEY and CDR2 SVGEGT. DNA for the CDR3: TGTGCCAGCAGTCCTCCAGGGTCGCGACAGCCCCAGCATTTT. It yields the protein CASSPPGSRQPQHF.

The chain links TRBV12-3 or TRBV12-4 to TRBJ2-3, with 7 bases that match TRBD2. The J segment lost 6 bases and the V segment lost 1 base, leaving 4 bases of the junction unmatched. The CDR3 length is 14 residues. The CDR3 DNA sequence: TGTGCCAGCAGTTTAGGGGGGGGGTACGATACGCAGTATTTT. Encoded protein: CASSLGGGYDTQYF.

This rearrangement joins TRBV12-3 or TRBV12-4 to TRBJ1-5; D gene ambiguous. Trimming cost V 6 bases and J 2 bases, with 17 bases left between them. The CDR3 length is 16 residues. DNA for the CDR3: TGTGCCAGCAGCGCGAACCCCGGGCCGCGCAATCAGCCCCAGCATTTT. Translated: CASSANPGPRNQPQHF.

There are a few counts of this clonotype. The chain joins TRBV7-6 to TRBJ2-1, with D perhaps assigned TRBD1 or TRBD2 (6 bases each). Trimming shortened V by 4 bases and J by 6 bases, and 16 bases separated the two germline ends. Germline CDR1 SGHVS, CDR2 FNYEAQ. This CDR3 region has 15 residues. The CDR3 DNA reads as TGTGCCAGCAGCTCCGGAGGGGGGAATGGCAATGAGCAGTTCTTC. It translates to CASSSGGGNGNEQFF.

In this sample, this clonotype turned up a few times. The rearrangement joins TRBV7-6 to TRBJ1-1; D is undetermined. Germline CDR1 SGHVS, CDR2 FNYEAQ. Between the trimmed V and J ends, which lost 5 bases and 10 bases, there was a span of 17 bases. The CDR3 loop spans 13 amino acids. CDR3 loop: CASSAAGELVAFF. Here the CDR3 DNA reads TGTGCCAGCAGCGCCGCGGGCGAACTGGTAGCTTTCTTT.

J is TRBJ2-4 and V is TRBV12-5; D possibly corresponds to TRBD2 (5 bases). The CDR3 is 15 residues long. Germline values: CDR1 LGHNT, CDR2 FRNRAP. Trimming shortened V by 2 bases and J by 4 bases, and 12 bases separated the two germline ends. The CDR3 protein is CASGLSPLDKNIQYF. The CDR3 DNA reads TGTGCTAGTGGTTTGTCCCCACTAGATAAAAACATTCAGTACTTC. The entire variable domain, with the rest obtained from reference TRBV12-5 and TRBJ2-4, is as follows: DARVTQTPRHKVTEMGQEVTMRCQPILGHNTVFWYRQTMMQGLELLAYFRNRAPLDDSGMPKDRFSAEMPDATLATLKIQPSEPRDSAVYFCASGLSPLDKNIQYFGAGTRLSVL.

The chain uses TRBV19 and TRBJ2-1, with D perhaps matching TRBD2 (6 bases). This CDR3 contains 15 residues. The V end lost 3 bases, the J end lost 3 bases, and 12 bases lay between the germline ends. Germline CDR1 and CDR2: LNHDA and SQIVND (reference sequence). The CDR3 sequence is CASSMGGLDYNEQFF. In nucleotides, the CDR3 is TGTGCCAGTAGTATGGGAGGACTGGACTACAATGAGCAGTTCTTC.

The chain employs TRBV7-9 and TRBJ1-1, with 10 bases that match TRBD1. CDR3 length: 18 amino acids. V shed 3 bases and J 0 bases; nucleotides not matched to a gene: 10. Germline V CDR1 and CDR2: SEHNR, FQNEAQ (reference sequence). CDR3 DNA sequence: TGTGCCAGCAGCTTGGGACAACGGACAGGGGGAATGAACACTGAAGCTTTCTTT. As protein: CASSLGQRTGGMNTEAFF.

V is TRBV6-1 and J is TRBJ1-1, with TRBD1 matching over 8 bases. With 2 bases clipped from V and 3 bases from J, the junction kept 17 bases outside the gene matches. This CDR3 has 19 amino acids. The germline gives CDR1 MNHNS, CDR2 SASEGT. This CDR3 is CASSEYLPGATGADTEAFF. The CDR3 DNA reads TGTGCCAGCAGTGAATACCTGCCCGGGGCGACAGGGGCCGACACTGAAGCTTTCTTT.

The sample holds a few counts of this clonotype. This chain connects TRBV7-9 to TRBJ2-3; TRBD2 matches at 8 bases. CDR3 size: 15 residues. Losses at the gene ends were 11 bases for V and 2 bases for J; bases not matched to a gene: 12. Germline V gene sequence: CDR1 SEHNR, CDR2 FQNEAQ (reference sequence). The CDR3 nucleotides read TGTGCCTCCCTCCGGGGGGGTGATCTCACAGATACGCAGTATTTT. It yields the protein CASLRGGDLTDTQYF.

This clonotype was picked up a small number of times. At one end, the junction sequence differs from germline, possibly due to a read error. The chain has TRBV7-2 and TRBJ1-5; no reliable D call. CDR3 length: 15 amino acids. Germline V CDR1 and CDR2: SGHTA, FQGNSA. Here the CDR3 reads CANSLDEGSNQPQHF. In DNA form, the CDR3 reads TGTGCCAACAGCTTAGATGAGGGAAGCAATCAGCCCCAGCATTTT.

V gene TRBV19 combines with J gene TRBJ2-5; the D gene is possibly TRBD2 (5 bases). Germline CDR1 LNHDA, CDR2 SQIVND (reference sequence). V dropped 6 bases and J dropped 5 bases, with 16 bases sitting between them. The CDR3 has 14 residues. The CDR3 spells CASSNWTGQETQYF. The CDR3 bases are TGTGCCAGTAGCAATTGGACTGGCCAGGAGACCCAGTACTTC.

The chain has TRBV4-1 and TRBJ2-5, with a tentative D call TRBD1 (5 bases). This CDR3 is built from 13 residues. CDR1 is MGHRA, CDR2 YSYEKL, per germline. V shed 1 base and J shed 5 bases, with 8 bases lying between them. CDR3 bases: TGCGCCAGCAGCCAAGTAGGGGTCGAGACCCAGTACTTC. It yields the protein CASSQVGVETQYF.

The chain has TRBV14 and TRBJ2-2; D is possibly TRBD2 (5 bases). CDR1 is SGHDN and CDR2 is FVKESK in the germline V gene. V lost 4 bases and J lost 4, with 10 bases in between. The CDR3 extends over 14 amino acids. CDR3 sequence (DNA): TGTGCCAGCAGCCGGGAGAAGATCACCGGGGAGCTGTTTTTT. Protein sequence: CASSREKITGELFF. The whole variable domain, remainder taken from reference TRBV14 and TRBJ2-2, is EAGVTQFPSHSVIEKGQTVTLRCDPISGHDNLYWYRRVMGKEIKFLLHFVKESKQDESGMPNNRFLAERTGGTYSTLKVQPAELEDSGVYFCASSREKITGELFFGEGSRLTVL.

CDR3 sequence (DNA): TGTGCCAGTAGTATGGTTAGCGGGGGTTGCAATGAGCAGTTCTTC. This encodes CASSMVSGGCNEQFF. The chain joins TRBV19 to TRBJ2-1; 9 positions match TRBD2. This CDR3 has 15 amino acids. Per the germline V gene, CDR1 is LNHDA and CDR2 is SQIVND (reference sequence). Losses at the gene ends were 3 bases for V and 6 bases for J; bases not matched to a gene: 6.